This T cell receptor (beta chain) comes out of a study of cytomegalovirus exposure and HLA in healthy donors. Study-level background: Inside one of the first data releases sat about 85 million unique TCRs taken from HLA-typed donors. General observations from the study: Roughly uniform sequencing depth across donors was assumed, possibly incorrectly.

This clone turned up a few times. Its antigen is as yet unknown. The V gene's germline CDR1 is LNHDA and CDR2 SQIVND (reference sequence). V lost 4 bases and J lost 7; bases outside the gene matches: 3. This CDR3 has 12 amino acids. Primers included in the PCR were 60 Vbeta and 13 Jbeta primers. The method was immunoSEQ multiplex PCR; TCRdb's version includes in-frame clones alone and lacks a portion of them. The sample yields about 160,000 clones, 80% to 90% seen once. The chain carries TRBV19 and TRBJ2-5; TRBD2 matches 7 bases. The sequenced sample was PBMCs. The sequence came from a man aged 18 to 35 in good health and CMV-seronegative. The CDR3 here is CASSTPGGTQYF. CDR3 DNA sequence: TGTGCCAGTAGTACCCCGGGGGGGACCCAGTACTTC.